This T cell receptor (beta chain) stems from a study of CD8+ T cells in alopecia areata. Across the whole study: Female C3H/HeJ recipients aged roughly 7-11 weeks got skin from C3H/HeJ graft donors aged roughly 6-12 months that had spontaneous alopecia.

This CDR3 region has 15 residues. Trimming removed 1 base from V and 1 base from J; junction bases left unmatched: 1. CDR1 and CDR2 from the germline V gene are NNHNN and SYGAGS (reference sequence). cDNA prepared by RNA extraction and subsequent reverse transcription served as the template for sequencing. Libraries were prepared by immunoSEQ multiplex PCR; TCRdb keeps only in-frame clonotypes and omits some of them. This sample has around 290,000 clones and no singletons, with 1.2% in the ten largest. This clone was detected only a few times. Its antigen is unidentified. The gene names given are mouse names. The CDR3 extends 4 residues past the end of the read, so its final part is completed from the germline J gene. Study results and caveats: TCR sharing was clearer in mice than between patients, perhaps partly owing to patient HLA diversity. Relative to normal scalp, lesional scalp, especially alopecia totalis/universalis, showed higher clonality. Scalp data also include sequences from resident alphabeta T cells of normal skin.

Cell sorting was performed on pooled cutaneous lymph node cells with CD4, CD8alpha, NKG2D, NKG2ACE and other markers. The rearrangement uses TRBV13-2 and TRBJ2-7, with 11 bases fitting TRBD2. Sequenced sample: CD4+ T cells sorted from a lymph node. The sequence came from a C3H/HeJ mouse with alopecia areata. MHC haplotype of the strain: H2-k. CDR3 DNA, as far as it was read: TGTGCCAGCGGTGATCGGGACTGGGGGTCCTAT. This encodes CASGDRDWGSY. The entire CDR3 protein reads CASGDRDWGSYEQYF.